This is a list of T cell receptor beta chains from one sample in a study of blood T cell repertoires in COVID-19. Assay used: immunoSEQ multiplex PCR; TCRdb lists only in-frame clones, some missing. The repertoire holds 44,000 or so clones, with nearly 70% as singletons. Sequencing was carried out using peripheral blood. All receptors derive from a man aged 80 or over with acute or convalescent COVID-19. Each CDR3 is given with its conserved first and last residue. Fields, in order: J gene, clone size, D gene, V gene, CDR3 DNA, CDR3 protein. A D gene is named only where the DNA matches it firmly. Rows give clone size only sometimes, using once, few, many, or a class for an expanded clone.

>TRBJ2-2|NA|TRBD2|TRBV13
TGTGCCAGCAGTACCTCTATAGCGGGGGTCACCGGGGAGCTGTTTTTT
CASSTSIAGVTGELFF
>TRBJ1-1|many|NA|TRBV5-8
TGTGCCAGCAGGCCCGCCAGGGGTAACACTGAAGCTTTCTTT
CASRPARGNTEAFF
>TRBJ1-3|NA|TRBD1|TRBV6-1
TGTGCCAGCAGTGTAAGACAGGGATCTTCTGGAAACACCATATATTTT
CASSVRQGSSGNTIYF
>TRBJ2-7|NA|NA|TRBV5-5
TGTGCCAGCAGCAATCCTATTACTTACTCCTACGAGCAGTACTTC
CASSNPITYSYEQYF
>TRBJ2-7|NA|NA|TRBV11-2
TGTGCCAGCAGCTACAGCGAGGGCACGGTCTCCTACGAGCAGTACTTC
CASSYSEGTVSYEQYF
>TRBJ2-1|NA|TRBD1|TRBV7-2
TGTGCCAGCAGCCCCAGGACAGGGGACAATGAGCAGTTCTTC
CASSPRTGDNEQFF
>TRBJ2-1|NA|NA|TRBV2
TGTGCCAGCACTGAAACTAGAATTGGCGATGAGCAGTTCTTC
CASTETRIGDEQFF
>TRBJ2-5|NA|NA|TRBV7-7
TGTGCCAGCAGCACCCCTTTGGAGGAGCGAACCTCCCAAGAGACCCAGTACTTC
CASSTPLEERTSQETQYF
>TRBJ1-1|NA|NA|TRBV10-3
TGTGCCATCAGGACTATGAACACTGAAGCTTTCTTT
CAIRTMNTEAFF
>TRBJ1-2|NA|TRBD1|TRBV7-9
TGTGCCAGCAGCCGAACCCCTACAGGGGCGGGCAACTATGGCTACACCTTC
CASSRTPTGAGNYGYTF
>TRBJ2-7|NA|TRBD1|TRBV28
TGTGCCAGCAGTGGGGACAGGGGGAAGCAGTACTTC
CASSGDRGKQYF
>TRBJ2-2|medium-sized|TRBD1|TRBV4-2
TGTGCCAGCAGCCAGGGGACAGGGCGGACCGGGGAGCTGTTTTTT
CASSQGTGRTGELFF
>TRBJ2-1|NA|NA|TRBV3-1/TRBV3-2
TGTGCCAGCAGCCCTTCGTCAGGAATGAGCTCCTACAATGAGCAGTTCTTC
CASSPSSGMSSYNEQFF
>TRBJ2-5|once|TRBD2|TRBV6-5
TGTGCCAGCAGGAGCCCGAGGGAGGGCAAAGAGACCCAGTACTTC
CASRSPREGKETQYF
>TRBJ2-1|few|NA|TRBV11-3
TGTGCCAGCAGCTTAGAAGCAATCACCTACAATGAGCAGTTCTTC
CASSLEAITYNEQFF
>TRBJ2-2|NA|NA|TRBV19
TGTGCCAGTAGCAGCTTTAGCGAAACCGGGGAGCTGTTTTTT
CASSSFSETGELFF
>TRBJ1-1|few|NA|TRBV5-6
TGTGCCAGCAGTACGGGGAGACGGGACACTGAAGCTTTCTTT
CASSTGRRDTEAFF
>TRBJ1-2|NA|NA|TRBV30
TGTGCCTGGAGTGTCTCTACAGGGCCTACTAACTATGGCTACACCTTC
CAWSVSTGPTNYGYTF
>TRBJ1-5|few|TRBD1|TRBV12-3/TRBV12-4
TGTGCCAGCAGTTCCCGACCCGGACAGGGGATGTATTTT
CASSSRPGQGMYF
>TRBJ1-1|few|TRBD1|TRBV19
TGTGCCAGTACCAGGACAGGGGGCGAGTTTGACACTGAAGCTTTCTTT
CASTRTGGEFDTEAFF
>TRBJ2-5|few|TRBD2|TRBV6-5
TGTGCCAGCAGTTATAGCGGGGGGGAATACAGGACCCAGTACTTC
CASSYSGGEYRTQYF
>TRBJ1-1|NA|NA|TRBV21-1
TGTGCCAACCCGCGTTTGGACACTGAAGCTTTCTTT
CANPRLDTEAFF
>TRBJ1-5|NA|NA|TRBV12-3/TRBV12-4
TGTGCCAGCAGCCCCCGACTTGATCAACCCCAGCATTTT
CASSPRLDQPQHF
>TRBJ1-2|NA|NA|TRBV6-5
TGTGCCAGCAGTTACTCGGTTAGACACGCCAACTATGGCTACACCTTC
CASSYSVRHANYGYTF
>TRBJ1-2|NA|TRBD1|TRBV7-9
TGTGCCAGCAGCCCCCAGACAGGGAGTGATGGCTACACCTTC
CASSPQTGSDGYTF
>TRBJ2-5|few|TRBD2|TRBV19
TGTGCCAGTAGTAGCCGTAGCGGGGGGGCCGCGGAGACCCAGTACTTC
CASSSRSGGAAETQYF
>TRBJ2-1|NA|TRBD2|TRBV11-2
TGTGCCAGCAGCTTCCCCACTGGGACTAGCGGGAGTTTTCACAATGAGCAGTTCTTC
CASSFPTGTSGSFHNEQFF
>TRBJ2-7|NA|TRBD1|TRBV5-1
TGCGCCAGCAGCTTGGTCCAGGGGGCATACGAGCAGTACTTC
CASSLVQGAYEQYF
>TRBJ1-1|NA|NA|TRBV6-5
TGTGCCAGCAGCAGCGCGACCGAAGCTTTCTTT
CASSSATEAFF
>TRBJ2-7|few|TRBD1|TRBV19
TGTGCCACTACCGGGACAGGGACCTACGAGCAGTACTTC
CATTGTGTYEQYF
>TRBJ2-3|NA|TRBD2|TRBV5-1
TGCGCCAGCAGCGTCGGAATTGTCCTAGCGGCCGGTGATACGCAGTATTTT
CASSVGIVLAAGDTQYF
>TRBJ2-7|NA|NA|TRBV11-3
TGTGCCAGCAGCTTCACCGGTGAGCAGTACTTC
CASSFTGEQYF
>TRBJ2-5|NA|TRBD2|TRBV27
TGTGCCACACGAGTGACTAGCGGGAGGGCCCAAGAGACCCAGTACTTC
CATRVTSGRAQETQYF
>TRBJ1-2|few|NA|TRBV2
TGTGCCAGCAGAGTCGGACAAGTCAATGGCTACACCTTC
CASRVGQVNGYTF
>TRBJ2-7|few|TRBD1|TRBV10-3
TGTGCCATCGCCCGGACCGACAGGGCCTCCTACGAGCAGTACTTC
CAIARTDRASYEQYF
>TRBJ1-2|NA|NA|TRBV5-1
TGCGCCAGCAGCTTTAAGGAGAACTATGGCTACACCTTC
CASSFKENYGYTF
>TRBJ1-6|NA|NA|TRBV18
TGTGCCAGCTCAGACTCCGGTTCACCCCTCCACTTT
CASSDSGSPLHF
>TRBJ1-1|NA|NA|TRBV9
TGTGCCAGCTGCCGCGGGGAGGGGAACACTGAAGCTTTCTTT
CASCRGEGNTEAFF
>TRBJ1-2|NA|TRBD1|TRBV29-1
TGCAGCTTCAAACAGGGGGCGGATGGCTACACCTTC
CSFKQGADGYTF
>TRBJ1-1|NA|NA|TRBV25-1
TGTGCCAGCAAACCGGGAGGCTCGGGTATACAAGCTTTCTTT
CASKPGGSGIQAFF
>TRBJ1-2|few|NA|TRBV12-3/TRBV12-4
TGTGCCAGCAGTCGGGGACAAGATGGCTACACCTTC
CASSRGQDGYTF
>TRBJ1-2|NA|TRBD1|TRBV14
TGTGCCAGCAGCCAAGCGACAGGGGCCTACTGGGGCTACACCTTC
CASSQATGAYWGYTF
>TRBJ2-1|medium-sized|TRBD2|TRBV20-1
TGCAGTGCTAGTGACCTAGCGGGGGCCTACAATGAGCAGTTCTTC
CSASDLAGAYNEQFF
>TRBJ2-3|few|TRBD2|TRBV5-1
TGCGCCAGCAGCTTGAGTCGATACGTAGCGGGAGGGTCGACAGATACGCAGTATTTT
CASSLSRYVAGGSTDTQYF
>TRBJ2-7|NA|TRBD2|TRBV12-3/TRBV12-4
TGTGCCAGCAGTTTGCGGGAGGGATACGAGCAGTACTTC
CASSLREGYEQYF
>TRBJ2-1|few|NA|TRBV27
TGTGCCAGCAGTCCCGGACAGTACAATGAGCAGTTCTTC
CASSPGQYNEQFF
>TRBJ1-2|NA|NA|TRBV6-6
TGTGCCAGCAGTCCCAGGGGCGGAGCTATTATTGGCTACACCTTC
CASSPRGGAIIGYTF
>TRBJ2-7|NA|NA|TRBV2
TGTGCCAGCAGTGAAGAGGAGAACATTGGTACCTACGAGCAGTACTTC
CASSEEENIGTYEQYF
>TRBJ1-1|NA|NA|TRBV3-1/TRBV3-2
TGTGCCAGCAGCCTCGGTTGGACTGAAGCTTTCTTT
CASSLGWTEAFF